This T cell receptor beta chain emerged from a study of blood T cells in healthy people across ages (dated by TCRdb to about 2015). About the study as a whole: In model experiments, template switching captured about one uniquely barcoded TCR beta cDNA molecule for every two T cells. To avoid experimental bias, donors of different ages were distributed randomly across sequencing lanes. The donors were divided into four age groups: young (average around 16 years), middle-aged (around 41), aged (about 62) and long-lived (roughly 88). Using deep sequencing normalized with unique cDNA molecular identifiers, the study measured how TCR beta repertoire diversity changes with age. For two donors (one aged 18 to 30 and one aged 80 or older), the study analyzed two additional independent replicas of 1 million unique cDNA reads from the same blood draw. Study-wide conclusions, independent of this receptor: Estimates of total diversity based on one million sequenced T cells were considered lower bounds and underestimates. Compared with the aged group, the long-lived group had more naive CD4+ T cells, fewer expanded clones and increased TCR diversity, suggesting age selection. Because the CMV infection status of the donors was unknown, age-related changes in expanded clonotypes may potentially have been confounded. Observed TCR beta diversity per million T cells fell roughly linearly with age, and a significant reduction was already apparent by age around 39. Observed TCR beta diversity correlated strongly with the percentage of naive T cells measured by flow cytometry. Since profiling was done on bulk unsorted PBMCs, naive and antigen-experienced compartments could not be conclusively compared.

The library was generated by 5' RACE. Data came from an Illumina HiSeq 2500. A second PCR of about 7 to 12 cycles was performed with a sample-barcoded 5' primer and a J-beta primer mix. A unique molecular identifier was introduced onto each TCR beta cDNA molecule by a template-switch 5' adaptor carrying 12 random nucleotides. Each sample yielded at least 3 million CDR3-containing paired-end reads. First-strand cDNA was synthesized from all RNA with the Mint cDNA synthesis kit, primed by a TRBC-specific oligonucleotide. After uracil-DNA glycosylase treatment, a first 18-cycle PCR used universal primers M1SS and BC2_uni_R on all cDNA. As for the original processing: Normalization of each sample was performed by random selection of 1 million high-quality reads, each carrying a distinct molecular identifier. Reads sharing molecular identifiers were discarded rather than binned into consensus sequences. MiTCR, set to a Q25 quality threshold and the strictest error-elimination algorithm, was used for CDR3 identification, clonotype clustering and error correction. A nonparametric unseen species model with Euler transformation was used to estimate a lower bound on total TCR beta diversity. Starting from the raw public reads, TCRdb applied fastp trimming at Q25, assembled clones with MiXCR and retained in-frame beta chains. Identical CDR3 protein sequences are pooled into one entry, listed with their most common genes and DNA. None of the V and J calls come from the authors' own analysis; TCRdb made them. This sample is represented by 1.5 million to 2 million distinct CDR3 sequences; 49% of them were singletons. The ten largest make up 2.1% of the sample.

The roughly 39 donors, aged roughly 6 to 95 years, were systemically healthy Caucasian individuals from Russia. Around 9.8 milliliters of peripheral blood were collected from each donor into EDTA-treated Vacutainer tubes. Ficoll-Paque density-gradient centrifugation was used to isolate PBMCs, with at least 6.5 million obtained per sample. Total RNA, at least 5 micrograms per sample, was extracted from PBMCs with Trizol reagent. Naive CD45RAhigh/CD27high T cell percentages were measured by flow cytometry on a PBMC aliquot from every donor. On this clonotype itself: The antigen this receptor binds is unknown. Base qualities are not at hand, and no much larger clone is one base apart.

Per the germline V gene (reference sequence), LGHDT is the CDR1 and YNNKEL is the CDR2. V has 1 base trimmed and J has 1 base trimmed; junction bases matching no gene number 9. From cysteine to phenylalanine, the CDR3 is 18 amino acids long. Of the read, only the CDR3 DNA is kept; its 54 bases are in frame from base 1. The specimen was blood. The receptor was isolated from a woman between 40 and 50 years old in good health. This sequence uses TRBV3-1 and TRBJ2-1; 8 middle bases align to TRBD2. The CDR3 is CASSQVGIAGRSYNEQFF. The DNA sequence reads TGTGCCAGCAGCCAAGTGGGAATAGCGGGGAGGTCCTACAATGAGCAGTTCTTC.